The 26 T cell receptor beta chains in this list originate from one sample, sequenced in a study of blood T cell repertoires in COVID-19. The table came from immunoSEQ multiplex PCR; TCRdb's copy has only in-frame clones and leaves some out. The sample lists over 200,000 clones, about 89% seen once, with 5.5% to 6.5% in the top ten. Input material: peripheral blood. The receptors come from a man between 60 and 75 years old who had recovered from COVID-19.

The chain links TRBV5-8 to TRBJ1-5; D gene uncertain. The germline V gene encodes CDR1 SGHTS and CDR2 YDEGEE. The CDR3 is 17 residues long. V lost 0 bases to trimming and J lost 3 bases, with 16 bases between them. Here the CDR3 DNA reads TGTGCCAGCAGCTTGGAGTTCGTGGCAGAACCCAATCAGCCCCAGCATTTT. Translation gives CASSLEFVAEPNQPQHF.

The chain uses TRBV6-6 and TRBJ2-1, with 8 positions matching TRBD2. This CDR3 is 15 amino acids long. Trimming cost V 3 bases and J 3 bases; bases outside gene matches: 4. CDR1 is MNHNY and CDR2 is SVGAGI in the germline V gene (reference sequence). The CDR3 reads CASSYRAGGYNEQFF. For the CDR3, the DNA is TGTGCCAGCAGTTATAGGGCGGGGGGCTACAATGAGCAGTTCTTC.

The chain combines TRBV6-5 with TRBJ1-1; the D is unclear. The CDR3 loop spans 12 amino acids. V was shortened by 6 bases and J by 1 base, with 6 bases between the two germline ends. Looked up from germline, CDR1 is MNHEY and CDR2 is SVGAGI. The CDR3 nucleotides are TGTGCCAGCAGGGAGGGGAACACTGAAGCTTTCTTT. Encoded protein: CASREGNTEAFF.

To note about this clone: One end of the junction fails to match germline, which may point to a read error. J is TRBJ2-1 and V is TRBV5-1; 9 positions match TRBD2. CDR1 SGHRS and CDR2 YFSETQ come from the germline V gene. CDR3 length equals 13 residues. The CDR3 sequence is CASSLRSGGLSVF. In DNA form, the CDR3 reads TGCGCCAGCAGCCTCCGGAGCGGGGGGCTTTCGGTCTTC.

The gene calls are TRBV7-3 and TRBJ2-1; TRBD1 matches 8 bases. Germline-derived CDR1 and CDR2 are SGHTA and FQGTGA. J lost 9 bases, V lost 0 bases, and 7 bases had no gene match. The CDR3 is made up of 15 amino acids. CDR3 amino acids: CASSLTVTGVGEQFF. DNA of the CDR3: TGTGCCAGCAGCTTAACGGTGACAGGGGTCGGTGAGCAGTTCTTC.

This rearrangement joins TRBV19 to TRBJ1-4, with D possibly TRBD1 on 5 matching bases. This CDR3 is built from 13 residues. The germline CDR1 and CDR2 sequences are LNHDA and SQIVND (reference sequence). V dropped 6 bases and J dropped 5 bases, with 10 bases sitting between them. CDR3 sequence: CASSPTGNEKLFF. CDR3 coding DNA: TGTGCCAGTAGCCCCACAGGAAATGAAAAACTGTTTTTT.

This chain links TRBV25-1 with TRBJ1-5; a possible D gene is TRBD1 (5 bases). The germline V gene encodes CDR1 MGHDK and CDR2 SYGVNS. Between the trimmed V and J ends, which lost 4 bases and 2 bases, there was a span of 9 bases. The CDR3 totals 14 residues. The CDR3 loop reads CASSAGGGNQPQHF. The CDR3 nucleotides are TGTGCCAGCAGTGCCGGGGGAGGCAATCAGCCCCAGCATTTT.

The V call is TRBV15, the J call TRBJ1-5, with TRBD1 matching 7 bases. The CDR3 runs to 16 residues. Losses at the gene ends were 4 bases for V and 2 bases for J; bases not matched to a gene: 8. Germline assignment: CDR1 LNHNV and CDR2 YYDKDF (reference sequence). CDR3 in DNA: TGTGCCACCAGCACCAAACAGGGGATCGGCAATCAGCCCCAGCATTTT. Encoded protein: CATSTKQGIGNQPQHF.

The V gene is TRBV5-1, the J gene TRBJ2-1, with 11 bases matching TRBD2. V lost 4 bases to trimming and J lost 5 bases; unmatched junction nucleotides: 8. Germline CDR1 reads SGHRS; CDR2 reads YFSETQ. The CDR3 has 16 amino acids. DNA of the CDR3: TGCGCCAGCAGCCCGGTAGCGGGAGGGCCCCACAATGAGCAGTTCTTC. Amino acid sequence: CASSPVAGGPHNEQFF.

A note on this clone: Other DNA sequences from this sample encode an identical CDR3 as well. The V and J genes are TRBV5-1 and TRBJ1-2; D possibly corresponds to TRBD1 (5 bases). The CDR3 consists of 12 residues. Trimming pared 2 bases from V and 4 bases from J, leaving 6 bases between. Germline V gene data show CDR1 as SGHRS and CDR2 as YFSETQ. This chain's CDR3 is CASSLDSYGYTF. The CDR3 DNA follows: TGCGCCAGCAGCTTAGACAGCTATGGCTACACCTTC.

V is TRBV6-2 or TRBV6-3 and J is TRBJ2-7; D is perhaps TRBD2 (6 bases). There are 16 residues in the CDR3. Germline CDR1 reads MNHEY; CDR2 reads SVGEGT. Trimming pared 4 bases from V and 1 base from J, leaving 17 bases between. The CDR3 sequence: CASSSFAGKSSYEQYF. DNA for the CDR3: TGTGCCAGCAGTTCCTTCGCGGGAAAGTCATCCTACGAGCAGTACTTC.

The CDR3 reads CASSQDRVGNQPQHF. The CDR3 bases are TGTGCCAGCAGTCAGGACAGGGTTGGGAATCAGCCCCAGCATTTT. The chain uses TRBV28 and TRBJ1-5, with TRBD1 matching over 8 bases. Losses at the gene ends were 5 bases for V and 4 bases for J; bases not matched to a gene: 7. Germline V lookup: CDR1 MDHEN, CDR2 SYDVKM. The CDR3 loop spans 15 amino acids.

The chain couples TRBV6-1 to TRBJ2-3, with TRBD2 matching 14 bases. The germline gives CDR1 MNHNS, CDR2 SASEGT. The length of the CDR3 is 18 residues. Trimming at V came to 4 bases and at J to 3 bases, leaving 9 bases not matched to a gene. As DNA, the CDR3 is TGTGCCAGCAGTGTGGGGACTAGCGGGAGAAAACGGACAGATACGCAGTATTTT. It encodes CASSVGTSGRKRTDTQYF.

The chain employs TRBV27 and TRBJ1-2; D gene unclear. The CDR3 sequence is 16 residues long. V lost 0 bases and J 0 bases, leaving 11 bases between the germline ends. Germline CDR1 reads MNHEY; CDR2 reads SMNVEV (reference sequence). The CDR3 bases are TGTGCCAGCAGTTTATCCAGAGGGTCAGCTAACTATGGCTACACCTTC. This codes for CASSLSRGSANYGYTF.

The rearrangement joins TRBV10-2 to TRBJ1-3; perhaps TRBD1 as D (5 bases). Trimming took 3 bases from V and 6 from J, leaving 12 bases between them. This CDR3 region has 14 residues. CDR1 and CDR2 (germline): WSHSY, SAAADI. CDR3 in amino acids: CASSETGVANTIYF. CDR3 coding DNA: TGCGCCAGCAGTGAAACGGGGGTTGCAAACACCATATATTTT.

CDR3 nucleotide sequence: TGTGCCAGCAGCTTAACCCCAGCGGGGAGCTCCTACAATGAGCAGTTCTTC. Its protein is CASSLTPAGSSYNEQFF. This chain joins TRBV7-3 and TRBJ2-1, with 7 bases lining up with TRBD2. This CDR3 contains 17 residues. Germline CDR1 and CDR2: SGHTA and FQGTGA. Unmatched junction bases numbered 5, after V lost 0 bases and J lost 0 bases.

The J gene is TRBJ1-5, the V gene TRBV6-5; 8 positions match TRBD1. With V trimmed by 0 bases and J by 3 bases, 4 bases remained unmatched. The CDR3 is made up of 16 amino acids. CDR1 and CDR2 from the germline V gene are MNHEY and SVGAGI. CDR3: CASSYSGTGFNQPQHF. The CDR3 bases are TGTGCCAGCAGTTACTCGGGGACAGGCTTCAATCAGCCCCAGCATTTT.

The J gene is TRBJ1-5, the V gene TRBV6-5; 7 bases line up with TRBD1. The germline CDR1 and CDR2 sequences are MNHEY and SVGAGI. J gave up 5 bases and V 6 bases, and 7 bases lay outside the gene matches. The CDR3 runs to 14 residues. Here the CDR3 reads CASRPTGRYQPQHF. In DNA, the CDR3 is TGTGCCAGCAGGCCGACAGGGAGGTATCAGCCCCAGCATTTT.

The sample holds one count of this clone. The chain uses TRBV11-2 and TRBJ2-2; D is perhaps TRBD2 (6 bases). Trimming took 0 bases from V and 5 from J, leaving 10 bases between them. The CDR3 extends over 15 amino acids. Germline CDR1 is SGHAT and CDR2 is FQNNGV. The CDR3 nucleotides are TGTGCCAGCAGCTTAGAGGGGGGTCGTACCGGGGAGCTGTTTTTT. Translation gives CASSLEGGRTGELFF.

This chain links TRBV4-1 with TRBJ2-3, with D possibly TRBD2 on 5 matching bases. V lost 3 bases, J lost 5 bases, and 27 bases lay in between. The CDR3 has 19 amino acids. Germline-derived CDR1 and CDR2 are MGHRA and YSYEKL. CDR3 sequence (DNA): TGCGCCAGCAGCCAGCAGATCCCGGGGAGCTTCTCAACGGGAGATACGCAGTATTTT. Translation: CASSQQIPGSFSTGDTQYF.

The rearrangement uses TRBV27 and TRBJ2-7; TRBD2 is a possible D gene (6 bases). V was pared by 9 bases and J by 1 base, with 16 bases between. The germline gives CDR1 MNHEY, CDR2 SMNVEV (reference sequence). The CDR3 sequence is 14 residues long. The CDR3 reads CASWTSGGSYEQYF. DNA of the CDR3: TGTGCCAGTTGGACGTCTGGAGGGTCCTACGAGCAGTACTTC.

This chain uses TRBV7-2 with TRBJ2-1; weak D call: TRBD1 (6 bases). This CDR3 spans 12 amino acids. Looked up from germline, CDR1 is SGHTA and CDR2 is FQGNSA. V lost 6 bases to trimming and J lost 7 bases, with 10 bases between them. This CDR3 is CASSRRGNEQFF. The DNA for the CDR3 is TGTGCCAGCAGTCGTAGGGGGAATGAGCAGTTCTTC.

The chain employs TRBV9 and TRBJ2-1, with 7 bases identical to TRBD1. The germline gives CDR1 SGDLS, CDR2 YYNGEE. V shed 2 bases and J 2 bases; nucleotides not matched to a gene: 7. The CDR3 sequence is 16 residues long. The CDR3, as DNA: TGTGCCAGCAGCGTGAGAGGGGACAGTACCTACAATGAGCAGTTCTTC. Protein sequence: CASSVRGDSTYNEQFF.

The CDR3 DNA reads as TGTGCCAGCAGCCGGGGGGGGTCTGAAGCTTTCTTT. Residues: CASSRGGSEAFF. J is TRBJ1-1 and V is TRBV11-3; possibly TRBD1 for D (5 bases). From germline, CDR1 is SGHNT and CDR2 YENEEA. V lost 5 bases and J lost 6, with 10 bases in between. The CDR3 totals 12 residues.

This chain joins TRBV30 and TRBJ1-1; the D gene is possibly TRBD1 (5 bases). Germline CDR1 and CDR2: GTSNPN and SVGIG (reference sequence). The CDR3 spans 14 residues. Between the trimmed V and J ends, which lost 2 bases and 1 base, there was a span of 11 bases. The CDR3 sequence: CAWSSLQANTEAFF. CDR3 DNA sequence: TGTGCCTGGAGTTCGCTACAGGCGAACACTGAAGCTTTCTTT.

The chain uses TRBV14 and TRBJ2-7; D possibly corresponds to TRBD2 (5 bases). The CDR3 consists of 13 residues. V was shortened by 1 base and J by 9 bases, with 13 bases between the two germline ends. CDR1 and CDR2 (germline): SGHDN, FVKESK. Here the CDR3 reads CASSQGRLAGQYF. The DNA for the CDR3 is TGTGCCAGCAGCCAAGGTCGGCTGGCGGGGCAGTACTTC.